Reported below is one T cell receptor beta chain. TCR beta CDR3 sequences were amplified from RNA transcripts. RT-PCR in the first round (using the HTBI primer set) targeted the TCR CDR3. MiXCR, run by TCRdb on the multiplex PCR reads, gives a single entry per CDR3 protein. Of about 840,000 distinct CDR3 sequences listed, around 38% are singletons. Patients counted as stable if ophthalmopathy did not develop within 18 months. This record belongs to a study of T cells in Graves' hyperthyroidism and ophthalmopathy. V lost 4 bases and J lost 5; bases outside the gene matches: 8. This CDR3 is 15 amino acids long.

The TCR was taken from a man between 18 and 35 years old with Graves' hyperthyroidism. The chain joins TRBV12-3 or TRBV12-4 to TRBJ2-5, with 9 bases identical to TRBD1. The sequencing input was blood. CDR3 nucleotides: TGTGCCAGCAGTTCGGGACAGGGAACAGGGGAGACCCAGTACTTC. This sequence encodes CASSSGQGTGETQYF.